Shown below are 12 T cell receptor beta chains from a single sample sequenced in a study of T cell repertoires in cytomegalovirus infection. A single record per CDR3 protein comes from TCRdb applying MiXCR to the reads. Of 250,000 or so distinct CDR3 sequences listed, approximately 9.2% are singletons. Sequences were obtained from PBMCs. The source of these receptors is a human donor in good health (CMV status not recorded). Some clones in this sample may be carry-over from other donors' samples.

This clonotype turned up a few times. The chain couples TRBV6-1 to TRBJ2-1; TRBD2 aligns across 8 bases. Per germline, CDR1 MNHNS and CDR2 SASEGT. CDR3 length: 15 residues. V trimming: 5 bases; J trimming: 2 bases; junction bases outside the gene matches: 5. CDR3 amino acids: CASSPRTSPYNEQFF. The DNA for the CDR3 is TGTGCCAGCAGTCCCCGGACTAGCCCCTACAATGAGCAGTTCTTC.

This clonotype was observed many times. The chain joins TRBV7-2 to TRBJ1-2, with D hard to call. CDR3 length: 13 residues. The V gene lost 5 bases and the J gene lost 4 bases, with 11 bases spanning the gap. The germline V gene has CDR1 SGHTA and CDR2 FQGNSA. The CDR3 protein is CASSITGPYGYTF. CDR3 bases: TGTGCCAGCAGCATAACCGGGCCCTATGGCTACACCTTC. Variable domain in full (rest from reference TRBV7-2 and TRBJ1-2): GAGVSQSPSNKVTEKGKDVELRCDPISGHTALYWYRQSLGQGLEFLIYFQGNSAPDKSGLPSDRFSAERTGGSVSTLTIQRTQQEDSAVYLCASSITGPYGYTFGSGTRLTVV.

This clonotype was counted at least ten times. The V gene is TRBV7-2, the J gene TRBJ2-3; TRBD2 matches 9 bases. From germline, CDR1 is SGHTA and CDR2 FQGNSA. CDR3 length: 19 amino acids. V was clipped by 1 base and J by 1 base; unmatched bases: 12. The CDR3 here is CASSLVEGVSGSRTDTQYF. The CDR3 region has the DNA TGTGCCAGCAGCTTAGTGGAAGGTGTTAGCGGGAGCCGCACAGATACGCAGTATTTT. Together with reference TRBV7-2 and TRBJ2-3, the CDR3 gives the full variable domain: GAGVSQSPSNKVTEKGKDVELRCDPISGHTALYWYRQSLGQGLEFLIYFQGNSAPDKSGLPSDRFSAERTGGSVSTLTIQRTQQEDSAVYLCASSLVEGVSGSRTDTQYFGPGTRLTVL.

This clonotype was counted ten times or more. The chain has TRBV20-1 and TRBJ2-5, with a tentative D call TRBD2 (5 bases). Trimming took off 3 bases at V and 5 bases at J, with 10 bases between the two ends. Germline V lookup: CDR1 DFQATT, CDR2 SNEGSKA (reference sequence). This CDR3 has 12 amino acids. The CDR3 DNA reads as TGCAGTGCTAGTAGAGGGATGGAGACCCAGTACTTC. Encoded protein: CSASRGMETQYF.

This clonotype has a count of ten or more. The chain employs TRBV6-2 or TRBV6-3 and TRBJ2-1; D gene ambiguous. V lost 4 bases and J lost 9, with 10 bases in between. This CDR3 comprises 12 residues. Germline assignment: CDR1 MNHEY and CDR2 SVGEGT. CDR3 DNA: TGTGCCAGCAGTTTGCAGTTCGGTGAGCAGTTCTTC. This codes for CASSLQFGEQFF.

The J gene is TRBJ1-1, the V gene TRBV7-2, with D tentatively TRBD1 (6 bases). Germline-derived CDR1 and CDR2 are SGHTA and FQGNSA. Between the trimmed V and J ends, which lost 4 bases and 4 bases, there was a span of 10 bases. This CDR3 contains 13 residues. The CDR3 coding sequence is TGTGCCAGCAGCTGGAGGGGGAGCACTGAAGCTTTCTTT. The encoded protein is CASSWRGSTEAFF.

This clonotype was seen many times. The rearrangement uses TRBV20-1 and TRBJ1-2; TRBD1 matches 9 bases. CDR1 is DFQATT, CDR2 SNEGSKA, per germline (reference sequence). The CDR3 has 17 residues. The junction had 19 bases not matched to a gene; V was cut back by 4 bases and J by 7 bases. The CDR3 is CSAKFLPQGAPFSGYTF. The CDR3 DNA is TGCAGTGCTAAGTTCTTGCCACAGGGGGCGCCTTTTTCTGGCTACACCTTC.

This clonotype appeared many times. V is TRBV7-8 and J is TRBJ2-3; 11 positions agree with TRBD2. V shed 6 bases and J 3 bases; nucleotides not matched to a gene: 5. The CDR3 sequence is 15 residues long. Germline CDR1 reads SGHVS; CDR2 reads FQNEAQ. The CDR3 spells CASSTSGSRTDTQYF. The CDR3 region has the DNA TGTGCCAGCAGTACTAGCGGGAGTCGGACAGATACGCAGTATTTT.

The chain joins TRBV11-3 to TRBJ1-4; 12 bases agree with TRBD1. The CDR3 totals 15 residues. V lost 5 bases, J lost 9 bases, and 7 bases stayed unmatched. Germline V CDR1 and CDR2: SGHNT, YENEEA. The CDR3 sequence: CASSDPGQGAQKLFF. CDR3 coding DNA: TGTGCCAGCAGCGATCCGGGACAGGGGGCTCAAAAACTGTTTTTT. The full variable domain, rest sourced from reference TRBV11-3 and TRBJ1-4, is EAGVVQSPRYKIIEKKQPVAFWCNPISGHNTLYWYLQNLGQGPELLIRYENEEAVDDSQLPKDRFSAERLKGVDSTLKIQPAELGDSAVYLCASSDPGQGAQKLFFGSGTQLSVL.

The chain joins TRBV20-1 to TRBJ1-2, with D unresolved. Germline CDR1 and CDR2: DFQATT and SNEGSKA (reference sequence). CDR3 length: 12 amino acids. V was trimmed by 3 bases and J by 7 bases, leaving 12 bases between them. CDR3: CSARVGNRGYTF. The CDR3 nucleotides read TGCAGTGCTAGGGTAGGGAATCGTGGCTACACCTTC.

At least ten counts were recorded for this clonotype. The V gene is TRBV7-6, the J gene TRBJ1-1; 7 bases agree with TRBD1. CDR3 length equals 15 residues. V lost 5 bases and J lost 2; bases outside the gene matches: 8. Germline loops: CDR1 SGHVS, CDR2 FNYEAQ. The DNA of the CDR3 is TGTGCCAGCAGCCCGCAGGGGGGGTCAAACACTGAAGCTTTCTTT. Translating gives CASSPQGGSNTEAFF.

The table lists this clonotype with a few counts. The gene calls are TRBV5-6 and TRBJ2-7; the match to TRBD2 covers 10 bases. This CDR3 is built from 15 residues. Germline V CDR1 and CDR2: SGHDT, YYEEEE. Trimming at V came to 4 bases and at J to 2 bases, leaving 6 bases not matched to a gene. CDR3: CASSGASGGTYEQYF. CDR3 DNA: TGTGCCAGCAGCGGCGCTAGCGGGGGAACCTACGAGCAGTACTTC.